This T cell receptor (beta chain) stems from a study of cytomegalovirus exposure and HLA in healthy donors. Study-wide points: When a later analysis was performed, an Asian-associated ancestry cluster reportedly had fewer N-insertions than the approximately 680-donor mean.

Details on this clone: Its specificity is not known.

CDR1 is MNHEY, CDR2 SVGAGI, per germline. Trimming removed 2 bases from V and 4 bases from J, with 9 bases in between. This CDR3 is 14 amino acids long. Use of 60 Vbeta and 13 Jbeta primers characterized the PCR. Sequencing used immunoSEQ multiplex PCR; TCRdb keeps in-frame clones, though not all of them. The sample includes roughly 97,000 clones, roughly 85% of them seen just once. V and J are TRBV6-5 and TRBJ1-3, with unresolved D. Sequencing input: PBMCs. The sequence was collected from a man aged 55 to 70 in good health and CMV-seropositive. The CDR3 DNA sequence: TGTGCCAGCAGTTACGAGGTTTCAGGAAACACCATATATTTT. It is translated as CASSYEVSGNTIYF.